The source of this T cell receptor (beta chain) is a study of blood T cell repertoires in COVID-19. Overall study: Italy, Spain and the United States were the sources of the convalescent and acute COVID-19 samples. PBMCs, B-cell-depleted T cells, or T cells provided the cDNA or gDNA that made up the material.

Per the original data handling: It was from reference gene primer amplification that nucleated cell counts were estimated. The data were produced by immunoSEQ multiplex PCR, yet TCRdb's version contains in-frame clones alone and is incomplete. V, J and clone size are taken as reported in that table, and D and trimming were inferred from the DNA itself. This table holds 400,000 to 500,000 clones, over 75% found once. Germline CDR1 reads SEHNR; CDR2 reads FQNEAQ (reference sequence). V lost 5 bases and J 9 bases, leaving 10 bases between the germline ends. The CDR3 spans 11 residues. The sequence was collected from a woman between 18 and 29 years old who had been exposed to COVID-19. The chain joins TRBV7-9 to TRBJ1-2; perhaps TRBD1 as D (6 bases). Sequencing input: PBMCs or T cells enriched from blood (not recorded which). The CDR3, as DNA: TGTGCCAGCAGCGTCGGACAGAGCTACACCTTC. It encodes CASSVGQSYTF.